The T cell receptor (beta chain) described here comes from a study of breast tumors, draining lymph nodes, adjacent tissues. Findings of the study overall: Tumors had less TCR diversity than lymph nodes, more than nontumor tissue. Data fit most tumor T cells coming from lymph node, expanding in tumor.

This clonotype has more than one count but fewer than ten. Its antigen is not identified. Germline values: CDR1 SEHNR, CDR2 FQNEAQ (reference sequence). The CDR3 loop spans 15 amino acids. The V and J ends lost 5 bases and 9 bases respectively, with 23 bases between them. Axillary draining lymph nodes of breast cancer patients supplied the node samples. TCRdb analysed the multiplex PCR reads with MiXCR anew, one entry per CDR3 protein. The table has 150,000 to 200,000 distinct CDR3 sequences, 30% to 35% seen once. This sequence joins TRBV7-9 and TRBJ2-7; D tentatively reads TRBD1 or TRBD2 (5 bases each). This clonotype was sampled from a female donor with breast cancer. Some clones in this sample may be carry-over from other donors' samples. The sample comprised axillary lymph node tissue. The CDR3 loop is CASSQPGWVGVGQYF. In DNA form, the CDR3 reads TGTGCCAGCAGCCAGCCCGGGTGGGTGGGGGTCGGGCAGTACTTC.